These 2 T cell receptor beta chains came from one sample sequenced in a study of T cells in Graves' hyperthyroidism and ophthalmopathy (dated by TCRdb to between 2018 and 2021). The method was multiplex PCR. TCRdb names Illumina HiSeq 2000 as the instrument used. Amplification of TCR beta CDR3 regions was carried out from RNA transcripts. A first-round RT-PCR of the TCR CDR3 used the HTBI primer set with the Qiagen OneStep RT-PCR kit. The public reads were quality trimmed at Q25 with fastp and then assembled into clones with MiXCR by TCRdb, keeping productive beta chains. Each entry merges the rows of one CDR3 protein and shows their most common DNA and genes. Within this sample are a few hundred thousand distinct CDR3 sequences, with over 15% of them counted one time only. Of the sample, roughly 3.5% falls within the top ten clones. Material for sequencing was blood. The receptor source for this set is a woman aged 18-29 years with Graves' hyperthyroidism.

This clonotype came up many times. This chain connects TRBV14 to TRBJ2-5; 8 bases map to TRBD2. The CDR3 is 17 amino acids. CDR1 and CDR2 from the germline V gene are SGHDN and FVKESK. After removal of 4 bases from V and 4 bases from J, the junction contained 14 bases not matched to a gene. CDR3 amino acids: CASSLTKTSAYGETQYF. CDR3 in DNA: TGTGCCAGCAGCCTAACTAAGACTAGCGCATATGGAGAGACCCAGTACTTC.

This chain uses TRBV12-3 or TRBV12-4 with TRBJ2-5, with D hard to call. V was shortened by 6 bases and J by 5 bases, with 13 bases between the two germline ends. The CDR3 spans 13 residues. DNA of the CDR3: TGTGCCAGCAGCCCCGCTTCGAGGGAGACCCAGTACTTC. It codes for CASSPASRETQYF.